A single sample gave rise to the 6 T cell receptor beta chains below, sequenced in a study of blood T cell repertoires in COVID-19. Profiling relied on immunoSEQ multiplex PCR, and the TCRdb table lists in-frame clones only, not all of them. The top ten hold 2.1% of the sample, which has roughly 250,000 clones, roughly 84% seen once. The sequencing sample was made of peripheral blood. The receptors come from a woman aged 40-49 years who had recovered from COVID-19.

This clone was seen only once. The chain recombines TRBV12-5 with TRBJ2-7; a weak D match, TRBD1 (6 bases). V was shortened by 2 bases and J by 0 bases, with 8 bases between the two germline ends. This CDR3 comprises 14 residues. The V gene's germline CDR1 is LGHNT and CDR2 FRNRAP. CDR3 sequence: CASGLTGISYEQYF. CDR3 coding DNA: TGTGCTAGTGGTTTGACAGGGATCTCCTACGAGCAGTACTTC. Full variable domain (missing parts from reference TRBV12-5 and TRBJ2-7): DARVTQTPRHKVTEMGQEVTMRCQPILGHNTVFWYRQTMMQGLELLAYFRNRAPLDDSGMPKDRFSAEMPDATLATLKIQPSEPRDSAVYFCASGLTGISYEQYFGPGTRLTVT.

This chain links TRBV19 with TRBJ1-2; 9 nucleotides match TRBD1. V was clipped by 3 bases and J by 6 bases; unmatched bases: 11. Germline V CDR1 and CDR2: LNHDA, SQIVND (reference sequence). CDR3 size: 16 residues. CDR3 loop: CASSMRLRTGVDGYTF. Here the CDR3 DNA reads TGTGCCAGTAGTATGAGGCTGAGGACAGGGGTAGATGGCTACACCTTC.

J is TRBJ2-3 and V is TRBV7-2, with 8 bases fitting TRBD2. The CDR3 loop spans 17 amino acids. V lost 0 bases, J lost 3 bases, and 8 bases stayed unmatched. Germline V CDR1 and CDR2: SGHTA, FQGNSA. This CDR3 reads CASSLAQAGGLTDTQYF. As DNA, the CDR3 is TGTGCCAGCAGCTTAGCGCAGGCGGGGGGCCTAACAGATACGCAGTATTTT.

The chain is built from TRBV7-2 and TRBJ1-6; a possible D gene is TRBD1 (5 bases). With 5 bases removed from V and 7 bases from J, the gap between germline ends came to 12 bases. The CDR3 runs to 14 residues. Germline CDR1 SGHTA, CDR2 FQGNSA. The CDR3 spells CASSRETANSPLHF. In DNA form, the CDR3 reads TGTGCCAGCAGCCGTGAGACAGCGAATTCACCCCTCCACTTT. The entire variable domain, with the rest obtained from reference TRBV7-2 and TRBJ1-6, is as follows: GAGVSQSPSNKVTEKGKDVELRCDPISGHTALYWYRQSLGQGLEFLIYFQGNSAPDKSGLPSDRFSAERTGGSVSTLTIQRTQQEDSAVYLCASSRETANSPLHFGNGTRLTVT.

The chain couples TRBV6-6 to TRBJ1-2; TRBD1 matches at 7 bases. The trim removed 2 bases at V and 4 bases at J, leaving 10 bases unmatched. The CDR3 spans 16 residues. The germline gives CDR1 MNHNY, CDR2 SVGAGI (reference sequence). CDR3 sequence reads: CASSYGARQGPYGYTF. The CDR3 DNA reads TGTGCCAGCAGTTACGGCGCTAGACAGGGCCCCTATGGCTACACCTTC.

The CDR3 region is CASSHLHSTEAFF. The DNA of the CDR3 is TGTGCCAGCAGCCATTTGCACTCCACCGAAGCTTTCTTT. J is TRBJ1-1 and V is TRBV3-1 (or the pseudogene TRBV3-2); no firm D call. Germline V gene data show CDR1 as LGHDT and CDR2 as YNNKEL (reference sequence). V dropped 3 bases and J dropped 8 bases, with 13 bases sitting between them. CDR3 size: 13 residues.